This is a list of T cell receptor beta chains from one sample in a study of blood T cell repertoires in COVID-19. The data were produced by immunoSEQ multiplex PCR, yet TCRdb's version contains in-frame clones alone and is incomplete. The repertoire holds about 120,000 clones, with about 89% as singletons. The source material was peripheral blood. The receptor set was obtained from a woman in her 70s with acute or convalescent COVID-19. CDR3s include the opening cysteine and the closing phenylalanine or tryptophan. D genes are given only for firm matches. The size entry is marked missing in some rows and otherwise reads once, few, many or a size class.

d_call	j_call	cdr3_length	v_call	clone_size	cdr3_nt	cdr3_aa
NA	TRBJ2-3	13	TRBV9	NA	TGTGCCAGCCAGGGAAGGGGCACAGATACGCAGTATTTT	CASQGRGTDTQYF
NA	TRBJ1-2	15	TRBV5-1	NA	TGCGCCAGCTCCAAGGAGGGTCAGGGAGGCGGTGGCTACACCTTC	CASSKEGQGGGGYTF
NA	TRBJ2-2	17	TRBV19	NA	TGTGCCAGTAGTATGCGGGGGCATACACAGAACACCGGGGAGCTGTTTTTT	CASSMRGHTQNTGELFF
NA	TRBJ1-2	14	TRBV30	NA	TGTGCCTGGAGTGCCAAGGGGGTAGTCTATGGCTACACCTTC	CAWSAKGVVYGYTF
NA	TRBJ2-7	14	TRBV30	NA	TGTGCCTGGAGGACAAAACAGGATGCCTACGAGCAGTACTTC	CAWRTKQDAYEQYF
NA	TRBJ2-1	14	TRBV19	NA	TGTGCCAGTAGTAAGCCACAGTCCTACAATGAGCAGTTCTTC	CASSKPQSYNEQFF
NA	TRBJ1-6	13	TRBV2	NA	TGTGCCGGCCAGACAGATTATAATTCACCCCTCCACTTT	CAGQTDYNSPLHF
TRBD2	TRBJ2-3	17	TRBV7-9	NA	TGTGCCAGCAGCTTAGCGGGGACTAGTCCCGGTACAGATACGCAGTATTTT	CASSLAGTSPGTDTQYF
NA	TRBJ1-3	14	TRBV19	NA	TGTGCCAGTACCCGGACTCCCGTAATAAGGTCCATATATTTT	CASTRTPVIRSIYF
TRBD1	TRBJ2-7	15	TRBV6-5	NA	TGTGCCAGCAGTCCCGGGGGACAGGGTTGGCGGTTACAGTACTTC	CASSPGGQGWRLQYF
TRBD1	TRBJ2-7	15	TRBV24-1	NA	TGTGCCACCAGTGACCCCGGGACAGGGGGTTTCGAGCAGTACTTC	CATSDPGTGGFEQYF
TRBD1	TRBJ2-3	15	TRBV7-7	NA	TGTGCCAGCAGCCCCGGGACAGGGGTCACAGATACGCAGTATTTT	CASSPGTGVTDTQYF
TRBD2	TRBJ2-3	20	TRBV5-1	NA	TGCGCCAGCAGCTTGGGTTCAGCTGTAGGCCTAGCGGGGAGCACAGATACGCAGTATTTT	CASSLGSAVGLAGSTDTQYF
TRBD1	TRBJ1-1	15	TRBV3-1/TRBV3-2	NA	TGTGCCAGCAGTCCAACCCGGGACAGGGGCGCTGAAGCTTTCTTT	CASSPTRDRGAEAFF
NA	TRBJ1-3	13	TRBV27	NA	TGTGCCAGCAGCCCCTGGGGGGGGAACACCATATATTTT	CASSPWGGNTIYF
NA	TRBJ1-4	14	TRBV18	NA	TGTGCCAGCTCACCCGACAGGAGGAATGAAAAACTGTTTTTT	CASSPDRRNEKLFF
TRBD1	TRBJ1-2	15	TRBV19	NA	TGTGCCAGTAGCAGTCTCTCACAGGGGGAATATGGCTACACCTTC	CASSSLSQGEYGYTF
TRBD1	TRBJ1-1	14	TRBV19	NA	TGTGCCTGCCGGGACAGGGTACCGAACACTGAAGCTTTCTTT	CACRDRVPNTEAFF
NA	TRBJ1-5	13	TRBV2	NA	TGTGCCAGCAGTTGGGGAGGCAATCAGCCCCAGCATTTT	CASSWGGNQPQHF
TRBD1	TRBJ2-3	14	TRBV9	NA	TGTGCCAGCAGCTTTCAGGGGGTCTCAGATACGCAGTATTTT	CASSFQGVSDTQYF
TRBD1	TRBJ1-4	13	TRBV6-6	NA	TGTGCCATTCGCCGGGACAGTAACGAAAAACTGTTTTTT	CAIRRDSNEKLFF
NA	TRBJ1-5	11	TRBV6-2/TRBV6-3	once	TGTGCCAGCAGTTACCCAGGGCCCCAGCATTTT	CASSYPGPQHF
NA	TRBJ2-2	14	TRBV9	NA	TGTGCCAGCAGTGCCCGCGGAGGGACCGGGGAGCTGTTTTTT	CASSARGGTGELFF
TRBD1	TRBJ2-1	20	TRBV10-3	NA	TGTGCCATTACGAGAGTGGGGACAGGCCGTATGGATAGTACCTACAATGAGCAGTTCTTC	CAITRVGTGRMDSTYNEQFF
TRBD1	TRBJ1-6	16	TRBV24-1	NA	TGTGCCACCAGTGATGGAGACAGGGAGGAGCGGTCACCCCTCCACTTT	CATSDGDREERSPLHF
TRBD1	TRBJ1-6	14	TRBV6-5	NA	TGTGCCAGCAGACCTACAGGGGTAGGTTCACCCCTCCACTTT	CASRPTGVGSPLHF
NA	TRBJ1-1	13	TRBV7-2	NA	TGTGCCAGCAGCTTTAACGGGAACACTGAAGCTTTCTTT	CASSFNGNTEAFF
TRBD1	TRBJ1-2	15	TRBV11-1	few	TGTGCCAGCAGCTTGCAGGCCGGGACAGGGGATGGCTACACCTTC	CASSLQAGTGDGYTF
TRBD1	TRBJ1-2	14	TRBV19	NA	TGTGCCAGTAGCCGAGACAGGGGTTTCTATGGCTACACCTTC	CASSRDRGFYGYTF
NA	TRBJ2-1	13	TRBV11-2	NA	TGTGCCAGCAGCTTAGCAATTTACAATGAGCAGTTCTTC	CASSLAIYNEQFF
TRBD1	TRBJ2-2	16	TRBV7-9	NA	TGTGCCAGCAGTTACCCCGGGACAGGGAGCACCGGGGAGCTGTTTTTT	CASSYPGTGSTGELFF
TRBD1	TRBJ1-4	16	TRBV12-5	NA	TGTGCTAGTGGTTTGTCCACGGGACAGGCTAATGAAAAACTGTTTTTT	CASGLSTGQANEKLFF
TRBD1	TRBJ1-1	15	TRBV7-9	few	TGTGCCAGCAGCTTAGCGGGACAGCCGAACACTGAAGCTTTCTTT	CASSLAGQPNTEAFF
NA	TRBJ1-2	14	TRBV2	NA	TGTGCCAGCAGTGATCGGAGTGGAGGAGATGGCTACACCTTC	CASSDRSGGDGYTF
NA	TRBJ1-1	13	TRBV2	once	TGTGCCAGCAGTGGAGATCAGGGCACTGAAGCTTTCTTT	CASSGDQGTEAFF
TRBD1	TRBJ1-3	14	TRBV5-1	NA	TGCGCCAGCAGGGGACAGGTCTCTGGAAACACCATATATTTT	CASRGQVSGNTIYF
NA	TRBJ1-2	14	TRBV6-4	once	TGTGCCAGCAGTGTCGGCCAGGCTAACTATGGCTACACCTTC	CASSVGQANYGYTF
NA	TRBJ1-3	17	TRBV5-3	once	TGTGCCAGAAGCTTGGGCGTAGTAATTCACTCTGGAAACACCATATATTTT	CARSLGVVIHSGNTIYF
NA	TRBJ1-2	16	TRBV7-2	NA	TGTGCCAGCAGACGGGCCCAGGGTGGGATAAACTATGGCTACACCTTC	CASRRAQGGINYGYTF
NA	TRBJ2-1	13	TRBV30	NA	TGTGCCTGGACAGGGATCACCTACAATGAGCAGTTCTTC	CAWTGITYNEQFF
NA	TRBJ1-5	15	TRBV5-4	NA	TGTGCCAGCAGCTTGGTGGGCAGGGACAATCAGCCCCAGCATTTT	CASSLVGRDNQPQHF
NA	TRBJ1-1	19	TRBV3-1/TRBV3-2	NA	TGTGCCAGCAGCCAAGATTACGGGGGGCAGCCTACGAAGAACACTGAAGCTTTCTTT	CASSQDYGGQPTKNTEAFF
NA	TRBJ1-6	17	TRBV4-1	few	TGCGCCAGCAGCCAAGAGTACAGACAATCGGATAATTCACCCCTCCACTTT	CASSQEYRQSDNSPLHF
TRBD1	TRBJ1-2	12	TRBV28	NA	TGTGCCAGCAGGACAGGGGTCTATGGCTACACCTTC	CASRTGVYGYTF
NA	TRBJ2-1	16	TRBV28	NA	TGTGCCAGCAGTCCCGAAGGGGGGGTAACGTACAATGAGCAGTTCTTC	CASSPEGGVTYNEQFF
TRBD2	TRBJ2-3	16	TRBV2	NA	TGTGCCAGCAGTGAACGATGGGGGGGGTACACAGATACGCAGTATTTT	CASSERWGGYTDTQYF
NA	TRBJ2-1	13	TRBV10-2	NA	TGCGCCAGCAGTCTCTATGAGGAGGGTGAGCAGTTCTTC	CASSLYEEGEQFF
TRBD1	TRBJ2-1	15	TRBV27	NA	TGTGCCAGCAGTTTGGACAGGGGTTCCTACAATGAGCAGTTCTTC	CASSLDRGSYNEQFF
TRBD1	TRBJ1-5	17	TRBV28	NA	TGTGCCAGCAGTTTGTCGGCGGGGACAGGGGGCAATCAGCCCCAGCATTTT	CASSLSAGTGGNQPQHF
TRBD2	TRBJ2-3	17	TRBV14	NA	TGTGCCAGCAGCCTCCACCCCTTCGAGCGGGGGTTAGATACGCAGTATTTT	CASSLHPFERGLDTQYF
NA	TRBJ1-1	14	TRBV5-1	NA	TGCGCCAGCAGCCAAGACATCCCGAACACTGAAGCTTTCTTT	CASSQDIPNTEAFF
NA	TRBJ1-2	13	TRBV14	NA	TGTGCCAGCAGCCAAGAGTGGGGGGATGGCTACACCTTC	CASSQEWGDGYTF
TRBD1	TRBJ1-2	15	TRBV5-1	NA	TGCGCCAGCAGCGCTTCCGGGGACAGTAACTATGGCTACACCTTC	CASSASGDSNYGYTF
NA	TRBJ1-5	16	TRBV28	once	TGTGCCAGCGATGGATGGTGGGGGGGGAGCAATCAGCCCCAGCATTTT	CASDGWWGGSNQPQHF
NA	TRBJ1-3	14	TRBV28	NA	TGTGCCAGCACCATGGAGGGGTTTAGAAACACCATATATTTT	CASTMEGFRNTIYF